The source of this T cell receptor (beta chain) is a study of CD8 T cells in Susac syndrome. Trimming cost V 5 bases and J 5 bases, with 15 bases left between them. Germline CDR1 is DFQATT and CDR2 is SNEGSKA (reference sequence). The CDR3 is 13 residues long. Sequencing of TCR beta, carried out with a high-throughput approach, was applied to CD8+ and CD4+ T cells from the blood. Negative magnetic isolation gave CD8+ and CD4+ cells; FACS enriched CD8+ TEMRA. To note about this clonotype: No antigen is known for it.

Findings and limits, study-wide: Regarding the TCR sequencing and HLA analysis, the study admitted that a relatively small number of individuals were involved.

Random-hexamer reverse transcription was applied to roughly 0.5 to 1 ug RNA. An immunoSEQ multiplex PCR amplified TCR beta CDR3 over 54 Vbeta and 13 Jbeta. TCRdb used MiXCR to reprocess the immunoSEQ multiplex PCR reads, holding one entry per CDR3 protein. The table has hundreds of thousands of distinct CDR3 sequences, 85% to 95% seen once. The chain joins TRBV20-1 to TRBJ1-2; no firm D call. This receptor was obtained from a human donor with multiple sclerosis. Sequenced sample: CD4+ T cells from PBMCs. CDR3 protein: CSAPIWTIYGYTF. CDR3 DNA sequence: TGCAGTGCTCCAATCTGGACTATTTATGGCTACACCTTC.